This TCR beta chain was sequenced during a study of T cell responses to AZD1222 COVID-19 vaccine. Study-level findings and limits: Variant regions that are unmutated are reportedly the target of nearly half of spike-specific TCRs.

The assay was immunoSEQ multiplex PCR, and TCRdb's table has in-frame clones only and misses some. The sample shows roughly 120,000 clones, about 92% of them seen only once. Germline V gene sequence: CDR1 SGHRS, CDR2 YFSETQ. The CDR3 spans 13 residues. Between the trimmed V and J ends, which lost 2 bases and 4 bases, there was a span of 9 bases. As concerns this clone: The target antigen is unknown.

This material consisted of peripheral blood, taken 28 days after the second AZD1222 dose. The chain has TRBV5-1 and TRBJ1-2; possible D gene TRBD1, 5 bases. The clonotype comes from an adult who received the AZD1222 COVID-19 vaccine. This CDR3 reads CASSFGQIYGYTF. In DNA form, the CDR3 reads TGCGCCAGCAGCTTCGGACAAATCTATGGCTACACCTTC.